These T cell receptor beta chains were read from a single sample in a study of blood T cell repertoires in COVID-19. Assay: immunoSEQ multiplex PCR; the TCRdb copy retains only in-frame clones and omits some. The sample shows about 400,000 clones, just under 90% of them seen only once. Sequencing was performed on PBMCs or T cells enriched from blood (not recorded which). Receptor source: a woman between 50 and 59 years old who had recovered from COVID-19. The CDR3 runs from the conserved cysteine through the conserved F or W. A D gene is named only where the DNA matches it firmly. The size entry is marked missing in some rows and otherwise reads once, few, many or a size class.

J | D | size | V | DNA | CDR3
TRBJ2-7 | - | - | TRBV6-5 | TGTGCCAGCAGCCCGAGGATAGGCTACGAGCAGTACTTC | CASSPRIGYEQYF
TRBJ2-3 | TRBD1 | - | TRBV6-5 | TGTGCCAGCAGTCCTCCGGGACAGGGATCGGATACGCAGTATTTT | CASSPPGQGSDTQYF
TRBJ1-1 | - | - | TRBV18 | TGTGCCAGCTCACCACCGAACGTAGCTGGGGAGAGGAACACTGAAGCTTTCTTT | CASSPPNVAGERNTEAFF
TRBJ2-7 | - | - | TRBV5-1 | TGCGCCAGCAGCTTAGGCGGAACAGGTCACGAGCAGTACTTC | CASSLGGTGHEQYF
TRBJ2-7 | TRBD2 | - | TRBV7-2 | TGTGCCAGCAGCTTACCCCTCCGGGGGAGGGGCTCCTACGAGCAGTACTTC | CASSLPLRGRGSYEQYF
TRBJ2-1 | TRBD2 | - | TRBV5-4 | TGTGCCAGCAGCCCTAAGCGGGGGGTATACAATGAGCAGTTCTTC | CASSPKRGVYNEQFF
TRBJ1-2 | - | many | TRBV20-1 | TGCAGTGCTAGTCCGGACGGAGGCCCTTATGGCTACACCTTC | CSASPDGGPYGYTF
TRBJ2-5 | TRBD1 | - | TRBV10-3 | TGTGCCACCGAAGGGACAGGGATGCCCCAAGAGACCCAGTACTTC | CATEGTGMPQETQYF
TRBJ2-7 | TRBD2 | - | TRBV18 | TGTGCCAGCTCACCACCGGTGGAGCGGGGGCTGTACTTC | CASSPPVERGLYF
TRBJ1-4 | - | - | TRBV15 | TGTGCCACCAGCAGAGATCAGGGGGAAAAACTGTTTTTT | CATSRDQGEKLFF
TRBJ2-6 | TRBD2 | - | TRBV11-2 | TGTGCCAGCAGCTTAATGTTACTAGCGGGACACTCTGGGGCCAACGTCCTGACTTTC | CASSLMLLAGHSGANVLTF